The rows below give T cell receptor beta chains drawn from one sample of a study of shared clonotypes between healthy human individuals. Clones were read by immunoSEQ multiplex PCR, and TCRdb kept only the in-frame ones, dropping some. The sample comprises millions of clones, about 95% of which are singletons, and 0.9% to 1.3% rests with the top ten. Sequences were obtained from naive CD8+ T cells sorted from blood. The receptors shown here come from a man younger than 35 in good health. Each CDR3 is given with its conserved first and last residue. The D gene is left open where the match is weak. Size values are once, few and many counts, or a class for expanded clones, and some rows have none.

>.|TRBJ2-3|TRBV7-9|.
CASRASSTDTQYF
TGTGCCAGCAGGGCATCTAGCACAGATACGCAGTATTTT
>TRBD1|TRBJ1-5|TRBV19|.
CASSQTGGGNQPQHF
TGTGCCAGTAGCCAAACAGGGGGCGGCAATCAGCCCCAGCATTTT
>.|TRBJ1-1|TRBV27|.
CASSLPGSSTEAFF
TGTGCCAGCAGTTTACCGGGGAGTAGCACTGAAGCTTTCTTT
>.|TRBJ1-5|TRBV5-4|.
CASSPNGIVNQPQHF
TGTGCCAGCAGCCCTAACGGGATCGTCAATCAGCCCCAGCATTTT
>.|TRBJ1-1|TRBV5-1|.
CASSLNGMNTEAFF
TGCGCCAGCAGCTTGAACGGCATGAACACTGAAGCTTTCTTT
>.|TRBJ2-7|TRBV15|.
CATRERDGYEQYF
TGTGCCACCAGAGAAAGGGATGGCTACGAGCAGTACTTC
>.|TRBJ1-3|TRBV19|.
CASSVTLSGNTIYF
TGTGCCAGTAGCGTGACGCTCTCTGGAAACACCATATATTTT
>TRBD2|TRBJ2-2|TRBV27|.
CASSFLAGVNTGELFF
TGTGCCAGCAGTTTCCTAGCGGGGGTAAACACCGGGGAGCTGTTTTTT
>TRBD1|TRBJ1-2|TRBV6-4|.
CASSEAGQSNYGYTF
TGTGCCAGCAGTGAGGCGGGACAGAGCAACTATGGCTACACCTTC
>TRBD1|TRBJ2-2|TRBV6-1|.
CASSATGQGHTGELFF
TGTGCCAGCAGTGCAACGGGACAGGGTCACACCGGGGAGCTGTTTTTT
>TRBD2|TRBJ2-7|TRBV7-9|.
CASSLTEREINEQYF
TGTGCCAGCAGCTTAACTGAGCGGGAGATCAACGAGCAGTACTTC
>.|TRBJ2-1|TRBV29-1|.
CSVSGDSYNEQFF
TGCAGCGTTTCAGGGGACTCCTACAATGAGCAGTTCTTC
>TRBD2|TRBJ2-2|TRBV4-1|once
CASSQVLAANTGELFF
TGCGCCAGCAGCCAAGTACTAGCGGCTAACACCGGGGAGCTGTTTTTT
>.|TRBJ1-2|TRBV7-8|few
CASSLTDLNHGYTF
TGTGCCAGCAGCTTGACAGATCTAAATCATGGCTACACCTTC
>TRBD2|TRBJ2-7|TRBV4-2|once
CASSQDLAGGKYEQYF
TGTGCCAGCAGCCAAGACCTAGCGGGGGGAAAGTACGAGCAGTACTTC
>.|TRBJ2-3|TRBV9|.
CASSVVDFTDTQYF
TGTGCCAGCAGCGTAGTAGACTTCACAGATACGCAGTATTTT
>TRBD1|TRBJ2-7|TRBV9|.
CASSDGDRGYEQYF
TGTGCCAGCAGCGACGGGGACAGGGGATACGAGCAGTACTTC
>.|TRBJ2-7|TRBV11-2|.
CASSLPSYEQYF
TGTGCCAGCAGCCTTCCGTCCTACGAGCAGTACTTC
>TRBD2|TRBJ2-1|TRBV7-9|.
CASSLVSSGNNEQFF
TGTGCCAGCAGCTTAGTGTCTAGCGGGAACAATGAGCAGTTCTTC
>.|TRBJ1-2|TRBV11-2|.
CASSFSRLPPSGYTF
TGTGCCAGCAGCTTCTCCCGGCTACCTCCAAGCGGCTACACCTTC
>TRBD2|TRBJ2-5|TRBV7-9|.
CASSTERGQGETQYF
TGTGCCAGCAGCACAGAGCGGGGGCAGGGAGAGACCCAGTACTTC
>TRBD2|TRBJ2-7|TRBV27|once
CASTPGASGGAFREQYF
TGTGCCAGCACCCCCGGAGCTAGCGGGGGGGCGTTCCGCGAGCAGTACTTC
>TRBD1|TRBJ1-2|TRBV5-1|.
CASSSPGQGRVSYGYTF
TGCGCCAGCAGCTCCCCGGGACAGGGAAGAGTTAGCTATGGCTACACCTTC
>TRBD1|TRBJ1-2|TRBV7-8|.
CASSLGTGPNYGYTF
TGTGCCAGCAGCCTGGGGACAGGACCCAACTATGGCTACACCTTC
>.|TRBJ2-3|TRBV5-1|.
CASSGAHTDTQYF
TGCGCCAGCAGCGGGGCCCACACAGATACGCAGTATTTT
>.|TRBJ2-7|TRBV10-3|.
CAISAPGTAVYEQYF
TGTGCCATCAGTGCGCCGGGAACAGCAGTCTACGAGCAGTACTTC
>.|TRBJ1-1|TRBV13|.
CASSPNPWGETEAFF
TGTGCCAGCAGCCCTAACCCCTGGGGCGAAACTGAAGCTTTCTTT
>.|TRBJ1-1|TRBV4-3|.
CASSQDLWAETEAFF
TGCGCCAGCAGCCAAGATCTGTGGGCTGAGACTGAAGCTTTCTTT
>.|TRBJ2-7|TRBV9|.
CASVPGPGAHEQYF
TGTGCCAGCGTCCCGGGACCCGGTGCCCACGAGCAGTACTTC
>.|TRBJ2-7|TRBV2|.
CASSETGSEQYF
TGTGCCAGCAGTGAAACAGGGAGCGAGCAGTACTTC
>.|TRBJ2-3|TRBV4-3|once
CASSQDGPPSPDTQYF
TGCGCCAGCAGCCAAGATGGGCCACCGTCTCCAGATACGCAGTATTTT
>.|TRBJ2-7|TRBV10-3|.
CAIRLNLALYEQYF
TGTGCCATCAGGCTAAACCTAGCGCTCTACGAGCAGTACTTC
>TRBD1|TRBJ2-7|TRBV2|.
CASSDRDRGSYEQYF
TGTGCCAGCAGTGACCGGGACAGGGGGTCCTACGAGCAGTACTTC
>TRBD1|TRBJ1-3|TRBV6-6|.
CASRKGQGASGNTIYF
TGTGCCAGCAGGAAGGGACAGGGGGCCTCTGGAAACACCATATATTTT
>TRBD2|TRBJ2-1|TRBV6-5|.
CASSPGTSGTNEQFF
TGTGCCAGCAGCCCCGGGACTAGCGGTACCAATGAGCAGTTCTTC
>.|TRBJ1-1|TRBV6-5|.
CASSYSFGARGTEAFF
TGTGCCAGCAGTTACTCTTTTGGGGCGCGGGGCACTGAAGCTTTCTTT
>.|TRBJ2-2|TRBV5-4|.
CASSRTPNTGELFF
TGTGCCAGCAGCAGGACACCGAACACCGGGGAGCTGTTTTTT
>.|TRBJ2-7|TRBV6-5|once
CASSYAGAYEQYF
TGTGCCAGCAGTTACGCAGGGGCTTACGAGCAGTACTTC
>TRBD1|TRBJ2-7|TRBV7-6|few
CASSLGTGSSYEQYF
TGTGCCAGCAGCTTAGGGACAGGGAGCTCCTACGAGCAGTACTTC
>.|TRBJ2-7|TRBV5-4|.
CASSFRGSHSYEQYF
TGTGCCAGCAGCTTTAGGGGGTCTCACTCCTACGAGCAGTACTTC
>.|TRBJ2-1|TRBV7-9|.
CASSSRSETYNEQFF
TGTGCCAGCAGCTCGCGTAGCGAGACTTACAATGAGCAGTTCTTC
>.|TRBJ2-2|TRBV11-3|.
CASSLIGAPGELFF
TGTGCCAGCAGCCTGATCGGGGCTCCCGGGGAGCTGTTTTTT
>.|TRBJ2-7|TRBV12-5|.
CASGRPGRSYEQYF
TGTGCTAGTGGTAGGCCGGGACGCTCCTACGAGCAGTACTTC
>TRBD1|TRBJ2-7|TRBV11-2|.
CASSLGTATYEQYF
TGTGCCAGCAGCTTGGGGACAGCAACCTACGAGCAGTACTTC
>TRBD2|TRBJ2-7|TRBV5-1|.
CASSAGLAGAYEQYF
TGCGCCAGCAGCGCGGGACTAGCGGGAGCCTACGAGCAGTACTTC
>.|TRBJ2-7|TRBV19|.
CASSISSLYEQYF
TGTGCCAGTAGTATTTCAAGTCTCTACGAGCAGTACTTC
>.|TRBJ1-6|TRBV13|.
CASSLQGVQDSPLHF
TGTGCCAGCAGCTTACAGGGAGTACAGGATTCACCCCTCCACTTT
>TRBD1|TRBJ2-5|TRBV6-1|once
CASSRLTGVRETQYF
TGTGCCAGCAGTCGACTCACAGGGGTACGAGAGACCCAGTACTTC
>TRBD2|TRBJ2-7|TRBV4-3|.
CASSQDQTGLTSYEQYF
TGCGCCAGCAGCCAAGATCAGACGGGACTAACAAGCTACGAGCAGTACTTC
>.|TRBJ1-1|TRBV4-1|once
CASSQEQRALTEAFF
TGCGCCAGCAGCCAGGAACAGAGGGCTCTCACTGAAGCTTTCTTT
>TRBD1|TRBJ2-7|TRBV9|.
CASSVDTGTGVYEQYF
TGTGCCAGCAGCGTAGATACTGGGACAGGGGTTTACGAGCAGTACTTC
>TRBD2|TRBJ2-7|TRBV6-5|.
CASSYPGLAGTYEQYF
TGTGCCAGCAGTTACCCGGGACTAGCGGGAACCTACGAGCAGTACTTC
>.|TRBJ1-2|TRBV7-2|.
CASSLGREGYTF
TGTGCCAGCAGCTTGGGAAGGGAGGGCTACACCTTC
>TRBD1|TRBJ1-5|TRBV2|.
CASSVGQGPNQPQHF
TGTGCCAGCAGCGTTGGACAGGGACCCAATCAGCCCCAGCATTTT
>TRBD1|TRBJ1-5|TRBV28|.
CASSFRTGRVQPQHF
TGTGCCAGCAGTTTCCGGACAGGGCGGGTTCAGCCCCAGCATTTT
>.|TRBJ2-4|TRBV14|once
CASSPTGMGNIQYF
TGTGCCAGCAGCCCCACGGGCATGGGAAACATTCAGTACTTC
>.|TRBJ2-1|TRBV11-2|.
CASSSSTRSLYNEQFF
TGTGCCAGCAGCTCCTCCACTAGGTCTCTCTACAATGAGCAGTTCTTC